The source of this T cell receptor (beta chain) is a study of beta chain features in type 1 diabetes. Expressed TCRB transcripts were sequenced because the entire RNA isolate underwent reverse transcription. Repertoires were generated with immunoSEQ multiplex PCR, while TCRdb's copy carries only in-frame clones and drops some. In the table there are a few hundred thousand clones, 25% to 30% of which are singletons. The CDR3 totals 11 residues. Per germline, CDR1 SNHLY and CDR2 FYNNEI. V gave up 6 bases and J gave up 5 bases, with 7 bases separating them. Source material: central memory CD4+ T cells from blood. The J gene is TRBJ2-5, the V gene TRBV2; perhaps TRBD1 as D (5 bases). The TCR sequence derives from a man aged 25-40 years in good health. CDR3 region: CASSRAETQYF. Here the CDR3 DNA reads TGTGCCAGCAGCAGGGCGGAGACCCAGTACTTC.